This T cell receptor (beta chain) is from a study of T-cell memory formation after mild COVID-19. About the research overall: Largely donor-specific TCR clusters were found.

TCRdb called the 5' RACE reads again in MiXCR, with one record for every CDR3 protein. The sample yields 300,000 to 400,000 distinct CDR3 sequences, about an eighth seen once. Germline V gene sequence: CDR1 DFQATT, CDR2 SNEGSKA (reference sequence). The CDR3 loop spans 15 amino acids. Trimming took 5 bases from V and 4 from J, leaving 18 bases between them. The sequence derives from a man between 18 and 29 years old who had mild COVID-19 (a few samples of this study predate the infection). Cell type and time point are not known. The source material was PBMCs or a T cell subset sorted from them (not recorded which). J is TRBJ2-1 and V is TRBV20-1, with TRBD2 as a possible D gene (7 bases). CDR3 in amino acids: CSAFPGGRPYNEQFF. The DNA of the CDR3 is TGCAGTGCTTTCCCCGGGGGGCGCCCTTACAATGAGCAGTTCTTC.